The rows below give T cell receptor beta chains drawn from one sample of a study of T-cell reconstitution after alpha-beta-depleted transplantation in children. A single record per CDR3 protein comes from TCRdb applying MiXCR to the PCR reads. The profile shows some 500,000 distinct CDR3 sequences, approximately 20% of them singletons. Specimen: PBMCs from the stem cell graft donor, collected from the stem cell graft. These receptors were taken from a human donor who donated a stem cell graft to a child with acute lymphoblastic leukemia. CDR3s include the opening cysteine and the closing phenylalanine or tryptophan. A D gene is named only where the DNA matches it firmly. Some rows have no size entry. The others give once, few or many, or a class for an expanded clone.

d_call: .; v_call: TRBV14; clone_size: few; j_call: TRBJ2-3; cdr3_nt: TGTGCCAGCAGGACGGACACCACTAGCACAGATACGCAGTATTTT; cdr3_aa: CASRTDTTSTDTQYF
d_call: .; v_call: TRBV27; clone_size: few; j_call: TRBJ1-4; cdr3_nt: TGTGCCAGCAGTTCTCCGGGACCCCTTAGAACTAATGAAAAACTGTTTTTT; cdr3_aa: CASSSPGPLRTNEKLFF
d_call: TRBD1; v_call: TRBV5-1; clone_size: few; j_call: TRBJ2-7; cdr3_nt: TGCGCCAGCAGCCCGGGACAGGCGGAGGGCTACGAGCAGTACTTC; cdr3_aa: CASSPGQAEGYEQYF
d_call: TRBD1; v_call: TRBV12-3/TRBV12-4; clone_size: .; j_call: TRBJ2-2; cdr3_nt: TGTGCCAGCAGTTTAGGGACAGGGACAGCCGGGGAGCTGTTTTTT; cdr3_aa: CASSLGTGTAGELFF
d_call: TRBD2; v_call: TRBV7-2; clone_size: few; j_call: TRBJ2-2; cdr3_nt: TGTGCCAGCAGCACCTCTCCGGGACTAGTAGCCGGGGAGCTGTTTTTT; cdr3_aa: CASSTSPGLVAGELFF
d_call: .; v_call: TRBV27; clone_size: many; j_call: TRBJ2-7; cdr3_nt: TGTGCCAGCAGTATTAATTACGAGCAGTACTTC; cdr3_aa: CASSINYEQYF
d_call: .; v_call: TRBV29-1; clone_size: few; j_call: TRBJ2-3; cdr3_nt: TGCAGCGTCAAATTCCCAGATACGCAGTATTTT; cdr3_aa: CSVKFPDTQYF
d_call: .; v_call: TRBV27; clone_size: .; j_call: TRBJ2-7; cdr3_nt: TGTGCCAGCAGCGGCCCTGCGAGCTCCTACGAGCAGTACTTC; cdr3_aa: CASSGPASSYEQYF
d_call: TRBD1; v_call: TRBV5-1; clone_size: few; j_call: TRBJ2-1; cdr3_nt: TGCGCCAGTTTGGCCGGGACAGGGAACTACAATGAGCAGTTCTTC; cdr3_aa: CASLAGTGNYNEQFF
d_call: .; v_call: TRBV12-3/TRBV12-4; clone_size: .; j_call: TRBJ2-2; cdr3_nt: TGTGCCAGCAGTTTAGGGCTGTTCACCGGGGAGCTGTTTTTT; cdr3_aa: CASSLGLFTGELFF
d_call: .; v_call: TRBV7-3; clone_size: few; j_call: TRBJ2-7; cdr3_nt: TGTGCCAGCAGCTTCCTCGGTCCCTCCGAGCAGTACTTC; cdr3_aa: CASSFLGPSEQYF
d_call: .; v_call: TRBV5-1; clone_size: .; j_call: TRBJ2-1; cdr3_nt: TGCGCCAGCAGCTTGGTCCGGAACAATGAGCAGTTCTTC; cdr3_aa: CASSLVRNNEQFF
d_call: .; v_call: TRBV5-1; clone_size: .; j_call: TRBJ2-2; cdr3_nt: TGCGCCAGCAGCTCGATGTCCCGGGACACCGGGGAGCTGTTTTTT; cdr3_aa: CASSSMSRDTGELFF
d_call: TRBD2; v_call: TRBV5-1; clone_size: few; j_call: TRBJ2-4; cdr3_nt: TGCGCCAGCAGCTGGAAGATACTAGCGGGTTTCGGCAAAAACATTCAGTACTTC; cdr3_aa: CASSWKILAGFGKNIQYF
d_call: TRBD2; v_call: TRBV7-9; clone_size: .; j_call: TRBJ2-7; cdr3_nt: TGTGCCAGCAGCTTCTCGACTAGCGGGTCGAACGAGCAGTACTTC; cdr3_aa: CASSFSTSGSNEQYF
d_call: .; v_call: TRBV6-1; clone_size: .; j_call: TRBJ2-7; cdr3_nt: TGTGCCAGCAGTGAAGCGCGCCTAGCGCCAATCTACGAGCAGTACTTC; cdr3_aa: CASSEARLAPIYEQYF
d_call: TRBD1; v_call: TRBV29-1; clone_size: many; j_call: TRBJ2-1; cdr3_nt: TGCAGCGTTGAGGCAACAGGGGGTCACAATGAGCAGTTCTTC; cdr3_aa: CSVEATGGHNEQFF
d_call: .; v_call: TRBV4-1; clone_size: .; j_call: TRBJ2-2; cdr3_nt: TGCGCCAGCAGCCAAGGGCCCGCGAACACCGGGGAGCTGTTTTTT; cdr3_aa: CASSQGPANTGELFF
d_call: .; v_call: TRBV5-6; clone_size: few; j_call: TRBJ1-3; cdr3_nt: TGTGCCAGCAGCTTTGACTGGATTGGAAACACCATATATTTT; cdr3_aa: CASSFDWIGNTIYF
d_call: TRBD1; v_call: TRBV11-1; clone_size: .; j_call: TRBJ1-1; cdr3_nt: TGTGCCAGCAGCCAAACAGGGGGCACTGAAGCTTTCTTT; cdr3_aa: CASSQTGGTEAFF
d_call: .; v_call: TRBV29-1; clone_size: .; j_call: TRBJ2-2; cdr3_nt: TGCAGCGCCATCCGGGACGGATACACCGGGGAGCTGTTTTTT; cdr3_aa: CSAIRDGYTGELFF
d_call: TRBD2; v_call: TRBV20-1; clone_size: .; j_call: TRBJ2-7; cdr3_nt: TGCAGTGCCCCGGGACTAGCGGGAGGACCCACCTACGAGCAGTACTTC; cdr3_aa: CSAPGLAGGPTYEQYF
d_call: TRBD2; v_call: TRBV6-1; clone_size: few; j_call: TRBJ2-3; cdr3_nt: TGTGCCAGCAGAGATCCCGGGACTAGCGGGAGGGCGAGGGCAGATACGCAGTATTTT; cdr3_aa: CASRDPGTSGRARADTQYF
d_call: .; v_call: TRBV30; clone_size: .; j_call: TRBJ1-5; cdr3_nt: TGTGCCTGGAGTCCCTCCTTTAATCAGCCCCAGCATTTT; cdr3_aa: CAWSPSFNQPQHF
d_call: .; v_call: TRBV12-3/TRBV12-4; clone_size: .; j_call: TRBJ2-3; cdr3_nt: TGTGCCACCCCAGGACGAGGGCCCAGCACAGATACGCAGTATTTT; cdr3_aa: CATPGRGPSTDTQYF
d_call: TRBD2; v_call: TRBV10-2; clone_size: few; j_call: TRBJ2-3; cdr3_nt: TGCGCCAGCAGTGAGAGGGCTAGCGGGGCGCACCGTTCTAGCACAGATACGCAGTATTTT; cdr3_aa: CASSERASGAHRSSTDTQYF
d_call: .; v_call: TRBV25-1; clone_size: few; j_call: TRBJ1-1; cdr3_nt: TGTGCCAGCAGTGTGGGACGGGTGAACACTGAAGCTTTCTTT; cdr3_aa: CASSVGRVNTEAFF
d_call: .; v_call: TRBV12-3/TRBV12-4; clone_size: .; j_call: TRBJ2-7; cdr3_nt: TGTGCCAGCAGTTTGCGCCTCGAACATGGGGGGCGAGAGCAGTACTTC; cdr3_aa: CASSLRLEHGGREQYF
d_call: TRBD2; v_call: TRBV5-6; clone_size: few; j_call: TRBJ2-1; cdr3_nt: TGTGCCAGCAGCGAGCCCATAGCGGGAGGGGTTGAGCAGTTCTTC; cdr3_aa: CASSEPIAGGVEQFF
d_call: TRBD1; v_call: TRBV12-3/TRBV12-4; clone_size: .; j_call: TRBJ2-7; cdr3_nt: TGTGCCAGCACCTATACAGGGGGCTACGAGCAGTACTTC; cdr3_aa: CASTYTGGYEQYF
d_call: .; v_call: TRBV6-6; clone_size: many; j_call: TRBJ1-4; cdr3_nt: TGTGCCAGCGTGGCATCCAATAATGAAAAACTGTTTTTT; cdr3_aa: CASVASNNEKLFF
d_call: .; v_call: TRBV7-3; clone_size: .; j_call: TRBJ2-7; cdr3_nt: TGTGCCAGCAGCTTGACCAGGAAATTCGACGAGCAGTACTTC; cdr3_aa: CASSLTRKFDEQYF